This T cell receptor (beta chain) was recorded in a study of T-cell reconstitution after alpha-beta-depleted transplantation in children. General study results and limits: Several hundred rapidly expanded clones from non-depleted graft cells reportedly supplied alpha-beta T cells about two months post-transplant.

This CDR3 region has 16 residues. V lost 3 bases and J 0 bases, leaving 14 bases between the germline ends. Germline CDR1 SGHTA, CDR2 FQGNSA. A remark on this clonotype: Its antigen is still unknown.

Unique molecular identifiers were incorporated when the TCRbeta library was constructed. MiXCR, run by TCRdb on the PCR reads, gives a single entry per CDR3 protein. The sample lists 250,000 to 300,000 distinct CDR3 sequences; over 9% were seen once. The TCR sequence derives from a boy younger than two with acute myeloid leukemia, due to receive a stem cell transplant. Sequencing was performed on PBMCs, taken before TCRalphabeta/CD19-depleted stem cell transplant. The V call is TRBV7-2, the J call TRBJ1-1; TRBD1 might be the D (5 bases). The CDR3 reads CASSLDWTRMNTEAFF. CDR3 coding DNA: TGTGCCAGCAGCTTGGACTGGACACGGATGAACACTGAAGCTTTCTTT.